This T cell receptor beta chain was profiled in a study of cytomegalovirus exposure and HLA in healthy donors. Study as a whole: Early released data comprised 75 million to 100 million unique TCRs from HLA-typed donors. General study findings and limits: Most TCR sequences were uncommon, yet certain public TCRs appeared in many donors. Reports credit the classifier with highly specific, highly sensitive diagnosis of cytomegalovirus status.

Germline loops: CDR1 LNHDA, CDR2 SQIVND (reference sequence). Between the trimmed V and J ends, which lost 9 bases and 6 bases, there was a span of 17 bases. The CDR3 is made up of 13 amino acids. Researchers ran the PCR with 60 Vbeta and 13 Jbeta primers. The protocol was immunoSEQ multiplex PCR, while the TCRdb copy is restricted to in-frame clones and leaves out a portion. Here the sample spans 160,000 or so clones, 70% to 90% being singletons. Turning to this clone: What it recognizes is unknown.

The receptor's source is a woman aged 18-29 years in good health and CMV-seronegative. Material: PBMCs. This chain connects TRBV19 to TRBJ1-1; no definite D call. CDR3 nucleotides: TGTGCCAGCCAGTATGGGGAGAGGGCTGAAGCTTTCTTT. This sequence encodes CASQYGERAEAFF.